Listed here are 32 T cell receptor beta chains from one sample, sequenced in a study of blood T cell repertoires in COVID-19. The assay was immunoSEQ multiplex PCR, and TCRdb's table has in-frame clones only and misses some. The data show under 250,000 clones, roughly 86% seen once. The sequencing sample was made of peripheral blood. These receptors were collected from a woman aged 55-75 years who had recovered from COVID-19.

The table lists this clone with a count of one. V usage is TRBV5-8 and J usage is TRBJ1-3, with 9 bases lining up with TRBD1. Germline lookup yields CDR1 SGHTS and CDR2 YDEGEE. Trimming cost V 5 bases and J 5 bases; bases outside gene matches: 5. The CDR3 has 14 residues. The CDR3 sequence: CASRNRGLRNTIYF. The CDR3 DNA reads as TGTGCCAGCAGGAACAGGGGGCTAAGAAACACCATATATTTT.

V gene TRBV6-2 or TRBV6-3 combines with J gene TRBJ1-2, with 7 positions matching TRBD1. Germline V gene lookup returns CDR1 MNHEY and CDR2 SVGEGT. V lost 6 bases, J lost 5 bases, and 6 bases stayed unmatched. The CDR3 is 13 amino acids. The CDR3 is CASSPRTGYGYTF. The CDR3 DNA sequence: TGTGCCAGCAGCCCTCGGACAGGATATGGCTACACCTTC.

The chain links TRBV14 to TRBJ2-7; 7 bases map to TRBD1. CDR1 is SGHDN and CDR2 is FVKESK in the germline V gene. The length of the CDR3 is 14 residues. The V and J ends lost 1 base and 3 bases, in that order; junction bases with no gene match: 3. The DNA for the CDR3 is TGTGCCAGCAGCCAAGCGACAGGGAGCTACGAGCAGTACTTC. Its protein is CASSQATGSYEQYF.

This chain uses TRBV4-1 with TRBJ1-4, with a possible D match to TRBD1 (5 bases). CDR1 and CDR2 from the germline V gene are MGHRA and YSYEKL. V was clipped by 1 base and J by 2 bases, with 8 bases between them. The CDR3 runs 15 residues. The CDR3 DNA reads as TGCGCCAGCAGCCAAGTACAGGCGACTAATGAAAAACTGTTTTTT. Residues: CASSQVQATNEKLFF.

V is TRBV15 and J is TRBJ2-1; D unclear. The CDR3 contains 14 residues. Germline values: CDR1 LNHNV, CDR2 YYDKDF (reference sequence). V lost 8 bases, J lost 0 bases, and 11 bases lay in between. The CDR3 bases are TGTGCCACCTCTGGCGGCGTCTCCTACAATGAGCAGTTCTTC. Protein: CATSGGVSYNEQFF.

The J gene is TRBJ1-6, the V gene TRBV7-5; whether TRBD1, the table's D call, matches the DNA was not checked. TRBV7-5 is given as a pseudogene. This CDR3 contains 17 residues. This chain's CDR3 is CARSSGAVDRGDGPLHF. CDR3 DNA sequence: TGTGCCAGAAGTTCAGGGGCCGTGGACAGGGGGGATGGACCCCTCCACTTT.

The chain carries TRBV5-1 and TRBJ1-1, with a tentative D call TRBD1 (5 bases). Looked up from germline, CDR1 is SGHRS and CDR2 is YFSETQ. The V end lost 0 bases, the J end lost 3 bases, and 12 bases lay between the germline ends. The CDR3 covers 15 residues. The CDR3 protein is CASSLAGGGYTEAFF. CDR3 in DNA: TGCGCCAGCAGCTTGGCGGGGGGTGGGTACACTGAAGCTTTCTTT.

In DNA form, the CDR3 reads TGCGCCAGCAGCATTTTCGGACCCGGGGGAGGAGAGACCCAGTACTTC. Amino acids: CASSIFGPGGGETQYF. The rearrangement uses TRBV5-1 and TRBJ2-5; D is possibly TRBD2 (6 bases). The length of the CDR3 is 16 residues. With 4 bases removed from V and 4 bases from J, the gap between germline ends came to 20 bases. Germline V gives CDR1 SGHRS, CDR2 YFSETQ.

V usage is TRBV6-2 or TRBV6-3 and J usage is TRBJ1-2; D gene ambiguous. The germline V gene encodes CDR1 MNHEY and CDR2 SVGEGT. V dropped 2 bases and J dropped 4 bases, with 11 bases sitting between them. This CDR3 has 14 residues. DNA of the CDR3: TGTGCCAGCAGTTACGGGCAGCCGAGCTATGGCTACACCTTC. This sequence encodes CASSYGQPSYGYTF.

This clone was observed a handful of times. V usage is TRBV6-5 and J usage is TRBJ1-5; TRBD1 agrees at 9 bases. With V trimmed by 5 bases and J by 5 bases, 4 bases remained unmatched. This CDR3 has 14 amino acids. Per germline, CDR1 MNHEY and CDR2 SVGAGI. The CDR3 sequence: CASSPRTGDQPQHF. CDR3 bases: TGTGCCAGCAGTCCTCGGACAGGGGATCAGCCCCAGCATTTT.

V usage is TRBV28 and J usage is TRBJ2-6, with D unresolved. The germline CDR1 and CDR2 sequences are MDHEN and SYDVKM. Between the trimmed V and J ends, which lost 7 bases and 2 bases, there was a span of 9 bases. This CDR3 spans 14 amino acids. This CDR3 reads CASTLSAGANVLTF. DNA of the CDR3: TGTGCCAGCACCCTCTCGGCTGGGGCCAACGTCCTGACTTTC.

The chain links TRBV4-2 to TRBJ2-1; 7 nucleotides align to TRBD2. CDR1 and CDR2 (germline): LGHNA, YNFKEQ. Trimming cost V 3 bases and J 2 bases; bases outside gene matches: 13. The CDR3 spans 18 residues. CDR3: CASSQPGKRDGAYNEQFF. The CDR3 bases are TGTGCCAGCAGCCAGCCAGGAAAGCGGGACGGAGCCTACAATGAGCAGTTCTTC.

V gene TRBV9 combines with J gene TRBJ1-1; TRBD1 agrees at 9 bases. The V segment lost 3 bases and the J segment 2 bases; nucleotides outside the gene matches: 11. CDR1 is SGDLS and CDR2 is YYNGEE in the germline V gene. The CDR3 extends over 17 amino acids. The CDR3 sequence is CASSAPGQGWENTEAFF. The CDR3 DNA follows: TGTGCCAGCAGCGCCCCGGGACAGGGTTGGGAAAACACTGAAGCTTTCTTT.

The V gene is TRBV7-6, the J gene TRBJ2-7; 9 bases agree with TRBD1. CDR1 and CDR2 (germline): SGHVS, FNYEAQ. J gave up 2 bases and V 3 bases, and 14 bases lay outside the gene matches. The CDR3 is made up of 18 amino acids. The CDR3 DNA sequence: TGTGCCAGCAGCTTTGGGACAGGGCGAAGAGGGGGCCCCTACGAGCAGTACTTC. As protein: CASSFGTGRRGGPYEQYF.

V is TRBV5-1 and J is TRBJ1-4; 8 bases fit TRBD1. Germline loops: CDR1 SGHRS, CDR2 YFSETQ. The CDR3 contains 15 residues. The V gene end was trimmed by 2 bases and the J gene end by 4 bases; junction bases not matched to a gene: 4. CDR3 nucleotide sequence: TGCGCCAGCAGCTTAATGACAGGGGTTAATGAAAAACTGTTTTTT. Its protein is CASSLMTGVNEKLFF. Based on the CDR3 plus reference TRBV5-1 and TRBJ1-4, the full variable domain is KAGVTQTPRYLIKTRGQQVTLSCSPISGHRSVSWYQQTPGQGLQFLFEYFSETQRNKGNFPGRFSGRQFSNSRSEMNVSTLELGDSALYLCASSLMTGVNEKLFFGSGTQLSVL.

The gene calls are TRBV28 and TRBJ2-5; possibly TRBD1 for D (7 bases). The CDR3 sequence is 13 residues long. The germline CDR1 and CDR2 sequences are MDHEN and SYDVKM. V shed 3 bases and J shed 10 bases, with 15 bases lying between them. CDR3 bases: TGTGCCAGCAGTTTGGGGGGACAGATGAACCAGTACTTC. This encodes CASSLGGQMNQYF.

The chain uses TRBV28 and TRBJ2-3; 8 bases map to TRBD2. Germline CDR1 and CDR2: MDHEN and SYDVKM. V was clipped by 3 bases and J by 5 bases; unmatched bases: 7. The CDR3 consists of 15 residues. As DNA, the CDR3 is TGTGCCAGCAGTTTGGTAGGGGCGGGGGGAGATACGCAGTATTTT. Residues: CASSLVGAGGDTQYF.

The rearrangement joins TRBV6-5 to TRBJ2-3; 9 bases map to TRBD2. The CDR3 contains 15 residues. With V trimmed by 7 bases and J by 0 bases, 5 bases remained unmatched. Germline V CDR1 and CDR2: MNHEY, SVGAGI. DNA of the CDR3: TGTGCCAGCACAACTGCGGGGGGGAGCACAGATACGCAGTATTTT. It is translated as CASTTAGGSTDTQYF.

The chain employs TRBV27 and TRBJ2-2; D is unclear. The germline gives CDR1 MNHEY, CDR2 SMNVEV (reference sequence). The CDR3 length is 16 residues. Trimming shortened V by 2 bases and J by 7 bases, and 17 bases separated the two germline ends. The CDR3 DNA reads TGTGCCAGCAGTTTAAGGTTTGGCCGGCAGGTCGGGGAGCTGTTTTTT. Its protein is CASSLRFGRQVGELFF.

DNA of the CDR3: TGCGCCAGCAGCTTTGAAATCGGTGAGCAGTTCTTC. It encodes CASSFEIGEQFF. This rearrangement joins TRBV5-1 to TRBJ2-1, with D unresolved. Germline V gene sequence: CDR1 SGHRS, CDR2 YFSETQ. The CDR3 totals 12 residues. Trimming took off 2 bases at V and 9 bases at J, with 9 bases between the two ends. The complete variable domain, with remaining parts taken from reference TRBV5-1 and TRBJ2-1, reads KAGVTQTPRYLIKTRGQQVTLSCSPISGHRSVSWYQQTPGQGLQFLFEYFSETQRNKGNFPGRFSGRQFSNSRSEMNVSTLELGDSALYLCASSFEIGEQFFGPGTRLTVL.

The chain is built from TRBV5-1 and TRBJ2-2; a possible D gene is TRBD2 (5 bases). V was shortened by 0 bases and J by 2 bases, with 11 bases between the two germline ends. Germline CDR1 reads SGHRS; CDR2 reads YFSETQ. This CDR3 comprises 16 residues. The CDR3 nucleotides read TGCGCCAGCAGCTTGGACTCCGCTAGCAACACCGGGGAGCTGTTTTTT. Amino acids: CASSLDSASNTGELFF.

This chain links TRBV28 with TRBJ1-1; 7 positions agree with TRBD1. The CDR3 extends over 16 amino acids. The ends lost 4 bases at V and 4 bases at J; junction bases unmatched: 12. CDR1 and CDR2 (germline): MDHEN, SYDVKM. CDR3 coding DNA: TGTGCCAGCAGTTCACAGGGGAGGCGGGGGGCCACTGAAGCTTTCTTT. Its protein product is CASSSQGRRGATEAFF.

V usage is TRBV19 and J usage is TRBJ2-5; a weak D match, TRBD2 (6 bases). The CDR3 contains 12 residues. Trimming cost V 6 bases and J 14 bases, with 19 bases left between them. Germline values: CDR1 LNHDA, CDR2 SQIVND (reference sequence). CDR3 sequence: CASSAGPFVSYF. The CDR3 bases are TGTGCCAGTAGCGCGGGACCGTTCGTATCTTACTTC.

The CDR3 DNA reads TGCAGCGTTGCGCGAGACAGGGGATCTGAAAAACTGTTTTTT. Protein product: CSVARDRGSEKLFF. This rearrangement joins TRBV29-1 to TRBJ1-4; 8 nucleotides line up with TRBD1. This CDR3 is built from 14 residues. Losses at the gene ends were 4 bases for V and 7 bases for J; bases not matched to a gene: 8. CDR1 and CDR2 from the germline V gene are SQVTM and ANQGSEA.

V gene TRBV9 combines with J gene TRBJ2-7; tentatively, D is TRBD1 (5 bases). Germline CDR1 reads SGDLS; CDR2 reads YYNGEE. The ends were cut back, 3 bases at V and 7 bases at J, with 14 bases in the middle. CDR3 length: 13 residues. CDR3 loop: CASSEGHPGEQYF. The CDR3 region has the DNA TGTGCCAGCAGCGAAGGACACCCTGGGGAGCAGTACTTC.

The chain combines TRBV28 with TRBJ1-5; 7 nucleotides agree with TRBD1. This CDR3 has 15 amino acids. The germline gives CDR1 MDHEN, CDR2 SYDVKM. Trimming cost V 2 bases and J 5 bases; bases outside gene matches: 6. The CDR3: CASSLNGRGDQPQHF. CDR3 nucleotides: TGTGCCAGCAGTTTAAACGGCAGGGGGGATCAGCCCCAGCATTTT.

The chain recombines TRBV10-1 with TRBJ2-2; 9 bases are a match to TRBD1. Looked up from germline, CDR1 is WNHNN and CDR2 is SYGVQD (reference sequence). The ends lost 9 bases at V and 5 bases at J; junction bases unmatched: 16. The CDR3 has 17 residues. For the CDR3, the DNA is TGCGCCAGACGAAGGAAACAGGGGGCGCGGAGAACCGGGGAGCTGTTTTTT. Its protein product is CARRRKQGARRTGELFF.

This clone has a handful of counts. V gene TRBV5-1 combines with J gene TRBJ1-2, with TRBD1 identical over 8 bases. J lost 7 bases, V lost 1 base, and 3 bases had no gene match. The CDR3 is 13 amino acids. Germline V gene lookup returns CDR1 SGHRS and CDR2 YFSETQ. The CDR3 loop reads CASSLQGAGGYTF. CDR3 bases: TGCGCCAGCAGCTTGCAGGGGGCAGGTGGCTACACCTTC. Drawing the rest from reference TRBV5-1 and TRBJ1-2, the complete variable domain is KAGVTQTPRYLIKTRGQQVTLSCSPISGHRSVSWYQQTPGQGLQFLFEYFSETQRNKGNFPGRFSGRQFSNSRSEMNVSTLELGDSALYLCASSLQGAGGYTFGSGTRLTVV.

CDR3 sequence: CASRFAPRGYNEQFF. In DNA, the CDR3 is TGCGCCAGCAGGTTTGCACCCCGGGGGTACAATGAGCAGTTCTTC. The chain is built from TRBV5-1 and TRBJ2-1; D possibly corresponds to TRBD2 (6 bases). The germline V and J ends were trimmed by 5 bases and 4 bases, with 16 bases remaining between them. In germline, CDR1 is SGHRS, CDR2 YFSETQ. The CDR3 has 15 amino acids.

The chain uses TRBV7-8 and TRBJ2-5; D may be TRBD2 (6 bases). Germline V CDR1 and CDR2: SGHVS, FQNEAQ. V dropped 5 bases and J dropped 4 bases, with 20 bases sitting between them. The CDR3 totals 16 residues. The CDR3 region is CASSPRLGLGGETQYF. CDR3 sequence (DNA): TGTGCCAGCAGCCCCCGCTTAGGATTGGGGGGAGAGACCCAGTACTTC.

In DNA form, the CDR3 reads TGTGCCAGCAGTGACAGGTATAGCAATCAGCCCCAGCATTTT. Amino acids: CASSDRYSNQPQHF. The rearrangement joins TRBV6-2 or TRBV6-3 to TRBJ1-5, with D perhaps TRBD1 (6 bases). With 5 bases removed from V and 0 bases from J, the gap between germline ends came to 8 bases. Germline V gene lookup returns CDR1 MNHEY and CDR2 SVGEGT. This CDR3 has 14 amino acids.

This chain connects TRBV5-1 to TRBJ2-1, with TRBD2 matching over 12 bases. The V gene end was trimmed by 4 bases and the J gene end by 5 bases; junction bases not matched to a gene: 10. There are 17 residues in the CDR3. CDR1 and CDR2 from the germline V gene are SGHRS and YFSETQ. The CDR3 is CASSISGTSGSNNEQFF. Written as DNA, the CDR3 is TGCGCCAGCAGCATATCCGGGACTAGCGGGTCGAACAATGAGCAGTTCTTC.